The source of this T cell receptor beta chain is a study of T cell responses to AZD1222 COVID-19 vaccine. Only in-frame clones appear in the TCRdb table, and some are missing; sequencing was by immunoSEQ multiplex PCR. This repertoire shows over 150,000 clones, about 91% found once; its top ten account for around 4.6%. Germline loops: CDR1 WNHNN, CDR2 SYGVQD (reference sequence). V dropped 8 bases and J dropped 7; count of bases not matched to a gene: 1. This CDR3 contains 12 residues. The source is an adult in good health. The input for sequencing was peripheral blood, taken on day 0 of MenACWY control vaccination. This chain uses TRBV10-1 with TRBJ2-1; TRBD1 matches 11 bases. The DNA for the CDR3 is TGCGCCAGCGGGGACAGGGGGAATGAGCAGTTCTTC. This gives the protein CASGDRGNEQFF.